A selection of T cell receptor beta chains follows, all from one sample in a study of PD-L1 blockade in urothelial cancer. Profiling relied on immunoSEQ multiplex PCR, and the TCRdb table lists in-frame clones only, not all of them. The sample consists of tens of thousands of clones, around 86% of them appearing once. Here the sequenced sample was PBMCs, taken around atezolizumab (anti-PD-L1) treatment. All receptors derive from a man aged 55 to 70 with urothelial cancer. CDR3s include the opening cysteine and the closing phenylalanine or tryptophan. The D gene is left open where the match is weak. Clone size is given for some rows only: seen once, a few or many times, or a class if the clone is expanded.

DNA,CDR3,J,size,V,D
TGTGCCAGCAGCTCCCGACTAGCGGGGGCCGCGAACACCGGGGAGCTGTTTTTT,CASSSRLAGAANTGELFF,TRBJ2-2,NA,TRBV9,TRBD2
TGCAGCGTTGAAGACCAGGGCGGGAAGGTCCCCTACGAGCAGTACTTC,CSVEDQGGKVPYEQYF,TRBJ2-7,NA,TRBV29-1,NA
TGTGCCAGCAGTACCAGGGCAGTCGACACTGAAGCTTTCTTT,CASSTRAVDTEAFF,TRBJ1-1,NA,TRBV27,NA
TGTGCCAGCAGCAGTAGAGGCTACGAGCAGTACTTC,CASSSRGYEQYF,TRBJ2-7,NA,TRBV7-9,NA
TGCGCCAGCAGCCCCGGACAGAATCAGCCCCAGCATTTT,CASSPGQNQPQHF,TRBJ1-5,NA,TRBV4-3,NA
TGTGCCAGCTCACCATTTGAGGGAGGGGACAATGAGCAGTTCTTC,CASSPFEGGDNEQFF,TRBJ2-1,NA,TRBV18,TRBD2
TGTGCCAGCAGCTTAGAGGGGGGGCTCCCCTACGAGCAGTACTTC,CASSLEGGLPYEQYF,TRBJ2-7,NA,TRBV11-1,NA
TGTGCCAGCAGCCTAGAGGGTAACACTGAAGCTTTCTTT,CASSLEGNTEAFF,TRBJ1-1,NA,TRBV7-3,NA
TGCGCCAGCAGCCAGTTTAACTCGCAGGGAATCTACGAGCAGTACTTC,CASSQFNSQGIYEQYF,TRBJ2-7,NA,TRBV4-1,NA
TGTGCCAGCAGCCCACTGACAGGGGGGAGGACTAATGAAAAACTGTTTTTT,CASSPLTGGRTNEKLFF,TRBJ1-4,NA,TRBV9,TRBD1
TGTGCCAGCAGCCGGGACTCTGAGGGCTACACCTTC,CASSRDSEGYTF,TRBJ1-2,NA,TRBV6-5,NA
TGCGCCAGCAGCTTCAGCGACAGGGGAGCGGTGAGCACTGAAGCTTTCTTT,CASSFSDRGAVSTEAFF,TRBJ1-1,NA,TRBV5-1,TRBD1
TGTGCCAGCAGCTTAGGACTAGCGGGGTTCGGTGAGCAGTTCTTC,CASSLGLAGFGEQFF,TRBJ2-1,NA,TRBV11-1,TRBD2
TGCGCCAGCAGCTCGATGACAGGGGGCGGGAATGAGCAGTTCTTC,CASSSMTGGGNEQFF,TRBJ2-1,NA,TRBV5-1,TRBD1
TGTGCCTGGAGTACAGGGGTTTTGGGCGAAAAACTGTTTTTT,CAWSTGVLGEKLFF,TRBJ1-4,NA,TRBV30,TRBD1
TGTGCCACCAGCAGAGACAGGGGGAATCAGCCCCAGCATTTT,CATSRDRGNQPQHF,TRBJ1-5,NA,TRBV15,TRBD1
TGCGCCAGCAGACCGGGACTTTCCGCAACTAATGAAAAACTGTTTTTT,CASRPGLSATNEKLFF,TRBJ1-4,NA,TRBV5-1,NA
TGCGCCAGCAGCCCAGGGACAAACACCGGGGAGCTGTTTTTT,CASSPGTNTGELFF,TRBJ2-2,once,TRBV5-1,NA
TGTGCCAGCAGTTACGGGGGGATTACTGAAGCTTTCTTT,CASSYGGITEAFF,TRBJ1-1,NA,TRBV7-9,NA
TGTGCCAGCAGCTTAGGGACAGGGGTTTGGGATGAAAAACTGTTTTTT,CASSLGTGVWDEKLFF,TRBJ1-4,NA,TRBV11-2,TRBD1
TGTGCCAGCAGTTGGGGACAGGGTTATGGCTACACCTTC,CASSWGQGYGYTF,TRBJ1-2,once,TRBV6-1,TRBD1
TGTGCCAGCAGCTCGGAGGGGCTTCGCTACGAGCAGTACTTC,CASSSEGLRYEQYF,TRBJ2-7,NA,TRBV5-4,NA
TGCGCCAGCAGCCTTTTTACTAGCGGGGGCAGCGGGGAGCTGTTTTTT,CASSLFTSGGSGELFF,TRBJ2-2,NA,TRBV5-1,TRBD2
TGTGCCAGCAGTCAGACGCATTTCGTTCAGGACAGGCCCCCCTACGAGCAGTACTTC,CASSQTHFVQDRPPYEQYF,TRBJ2-7,NA,TRBV28,TRBD1
TGTGCCAGCAGCTTAGCGGGGGGGTTTAATGAGCAGTTCTTC,CASSLAGGFNEQFF,TRBJ2-1,NA,TRBV7-8,TRBD2
TGTGCCAGCAGTTTAGCGGGTGGTTTTGAGCAGTTCTTC,CASSLAGGFEQFF,TRBJ2-1,NA,TRBV28,NA
TGTGCCAGCAGTTTACCCAGACAGGGGGGGAACACTGAAGCTTTCTTT,CASSLPRQGGNTEAFF,TRBJ1-1,NA,TRBV6-5,TRBD1